The 2 T cell receptor beta chains given below trace back to one sample, sequenced in a study of CD8 T cells in ankylosing spondylitis. TCRdb used MiXCR to reprocess the 5' RACE reads, holding one entry per CDR3 protein. The sample includes some 800,000 distinct CDR3 sequences, roughly 10% of them seen just once. Their antigens remain unidentified. Study-wide results and limits: Characteristic, it appeared, of ankylosing spondylitis blood was a TCR beta motif of several highly homologous variants.

The sample taken for sequencing was blood, either unsorted or a sorted T cell fraction (not recorded which). The receptors originated from a male donor with ankylosing spondylitis.

Only a few counts were recorded for this clonotype. The V call is TRBV5-1, the J call TRBJ2-1; 9 bases are shared with TRBD2. The germline V gene has CDR1 SGHRS and CDR2 YFSETQ. Germline trimming cut 4 bases from V and 7 bases from J; bases unmatched to any gene: 9. This CDR3 is 15 amino acids long. The CDR3 spells CASSLAGGLANEQFF. The CDR3 region has the DNA TGCGCCAGCAGCCTCGCAGGGGGACTAGCAAATGAGCAGTTCTTC.

The rearrangement joins TRBV5-5 to TRBJ2-1; 16 bases map to TRBD2. Per germline, CDR1 SGHKS and CDR2 YYEKEE (reference sequence). The junction had 5 bases not matched to a gene; V was cut back by 3 bases and J by 8 bases. The CDR3 totals 16 residues. The DNA for the CDR3 is TGTGCCAGCAGCTGGGGACTAGCGGGAGGGCCATATGAGCAGTTCTTC. This gives the protein CASSWGLAGGPYEQFF. The whole variable domain, remainder taken from reference TRBV5-5 and TRBJ2-1, is DAGVTQSPTHLIKTRGQQVTLRCSPISGHKSVSWYQQVLGQGPQFIFQYYEKEERGRGNFPDRFSARQFPNYSSELNVNALLLGDSALYLCASSWGLAGGPYEQFFGPGTRLTVL.